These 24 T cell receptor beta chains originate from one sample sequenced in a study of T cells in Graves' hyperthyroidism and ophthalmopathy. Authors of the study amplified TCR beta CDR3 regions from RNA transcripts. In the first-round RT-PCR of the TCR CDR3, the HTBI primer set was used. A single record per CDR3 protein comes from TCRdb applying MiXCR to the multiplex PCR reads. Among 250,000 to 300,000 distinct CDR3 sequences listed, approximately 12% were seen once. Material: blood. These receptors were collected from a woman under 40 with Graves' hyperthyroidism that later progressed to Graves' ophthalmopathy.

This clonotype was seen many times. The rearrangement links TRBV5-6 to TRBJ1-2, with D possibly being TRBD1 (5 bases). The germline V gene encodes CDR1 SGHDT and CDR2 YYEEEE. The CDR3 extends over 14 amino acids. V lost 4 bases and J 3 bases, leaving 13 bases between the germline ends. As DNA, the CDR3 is TGTGCCAGCAGCCAACAACAGGATTACTATGGCTACACCTTC. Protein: CASSQQQDYYGYTF.

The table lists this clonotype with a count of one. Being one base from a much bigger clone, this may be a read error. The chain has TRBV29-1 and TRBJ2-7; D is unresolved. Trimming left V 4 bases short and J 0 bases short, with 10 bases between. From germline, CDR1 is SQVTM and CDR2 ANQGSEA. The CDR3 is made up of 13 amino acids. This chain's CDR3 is CSVGTDTSYEQYF. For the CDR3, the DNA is TGCAGCGTTGGGACGGATACCTCCTACGAGCAGTACTTC.

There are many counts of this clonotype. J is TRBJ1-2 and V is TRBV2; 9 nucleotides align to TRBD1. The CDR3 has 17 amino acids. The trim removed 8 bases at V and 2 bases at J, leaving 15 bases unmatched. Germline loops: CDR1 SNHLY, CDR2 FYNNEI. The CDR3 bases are TGTGCCAGCCCCTTGGGACAGGGACCTTCCCAAAACTATGGCTACACCTTC. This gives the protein CASPLGQGPSQNYGYTF.

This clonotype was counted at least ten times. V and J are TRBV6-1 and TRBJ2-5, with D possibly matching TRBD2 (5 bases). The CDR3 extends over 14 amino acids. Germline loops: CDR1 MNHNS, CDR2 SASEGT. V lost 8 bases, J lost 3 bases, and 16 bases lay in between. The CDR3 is CASAPGITKETQYF. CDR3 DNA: TGTGCCAGCGCACCCGGGATAACTAAAGAGACCCAGTACTTC.

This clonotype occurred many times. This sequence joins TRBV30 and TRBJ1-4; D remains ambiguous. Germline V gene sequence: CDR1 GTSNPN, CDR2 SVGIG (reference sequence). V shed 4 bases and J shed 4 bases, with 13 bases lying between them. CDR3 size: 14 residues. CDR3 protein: CAWKGVLHNEKLFF. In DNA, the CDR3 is TGTGCCTGGAAGGGCGTCCTCCATAATGAAAAACTGTTTTTT.

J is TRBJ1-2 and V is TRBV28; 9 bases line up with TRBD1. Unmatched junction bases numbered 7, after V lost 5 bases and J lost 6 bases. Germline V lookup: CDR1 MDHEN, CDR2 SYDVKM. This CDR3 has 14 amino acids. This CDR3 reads CASSTPGQGDGYTF. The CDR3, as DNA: TGTGCCAGCAGTACGCCGGGACAGGGTGATGGCTACACCTTC.

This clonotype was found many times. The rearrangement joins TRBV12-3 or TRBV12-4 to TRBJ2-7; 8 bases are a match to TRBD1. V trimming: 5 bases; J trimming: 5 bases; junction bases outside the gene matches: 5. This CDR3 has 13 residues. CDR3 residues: CASSAPGGHEQYF. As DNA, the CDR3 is TGTGCCAGCAGTGCCCCAGGGGGCCACGAGCAGTACTTC.

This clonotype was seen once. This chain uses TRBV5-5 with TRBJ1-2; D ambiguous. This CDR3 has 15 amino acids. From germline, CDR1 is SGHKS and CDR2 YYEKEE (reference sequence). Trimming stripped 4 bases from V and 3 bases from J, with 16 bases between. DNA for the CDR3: TGTGCCAGCAGCCGAGATGGAACGAGGGACTATGGCTACACCTTC. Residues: CASSRDGTRDYGYTF.

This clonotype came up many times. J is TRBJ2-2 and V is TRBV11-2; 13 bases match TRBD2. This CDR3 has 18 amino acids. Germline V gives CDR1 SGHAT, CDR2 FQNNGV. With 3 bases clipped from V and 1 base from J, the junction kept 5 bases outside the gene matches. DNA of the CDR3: TGTGCCAGCAGCTTTACGACTAGCGGGAGGAGGAACACCGGGGAGCTGTTTTTT. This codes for CASSFTTSGRRNTGELFF.

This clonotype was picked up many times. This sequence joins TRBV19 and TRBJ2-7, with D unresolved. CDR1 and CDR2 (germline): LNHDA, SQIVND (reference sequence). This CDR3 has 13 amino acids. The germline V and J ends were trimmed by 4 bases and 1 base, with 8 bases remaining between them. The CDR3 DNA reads TGTGCCAGTAGTACGCCACCTTCCTACGAGCAGTACTTC. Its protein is CASSTPPSYEQYF. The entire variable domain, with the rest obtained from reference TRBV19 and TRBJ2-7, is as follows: DGGITQSPKYLFRKEGQNVTLSCEQNLNHDAMYWYRQDPGQGLRLIYYSQIVNDFQKGDIAEGYSVSREKKESFPLTVTSAQKNPTAFYLCASSTPPSYEQYFGPGTRLTVT.

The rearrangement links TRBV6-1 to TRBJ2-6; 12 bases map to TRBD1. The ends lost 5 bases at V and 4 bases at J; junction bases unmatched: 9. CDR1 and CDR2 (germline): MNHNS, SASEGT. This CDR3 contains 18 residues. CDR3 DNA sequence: TGTGCCAGCAGTTACCTGGGACAGGGGGCGCCCGGGGCCAACGTCCTGACTTTC. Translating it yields CASSYLGQGAPGANVLTF.

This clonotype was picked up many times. The chain's CDR3 is CASSYSGSQTEAFF. The CDR3 DNA is TGTGCCAGCAGTTACTCCGGCAGCCAAACTGAAGCTTTCTTT. This chain uses TRBV6-5 with TRBJ1-1; D call uncertain. The germline V gene encodes CDR1 MNHEY and CDR2 SVGAGI. Deletions cut 0 bases from V and 5 bases from J, with 10 bases between. The CDR3 is made up of 14 amino acids.

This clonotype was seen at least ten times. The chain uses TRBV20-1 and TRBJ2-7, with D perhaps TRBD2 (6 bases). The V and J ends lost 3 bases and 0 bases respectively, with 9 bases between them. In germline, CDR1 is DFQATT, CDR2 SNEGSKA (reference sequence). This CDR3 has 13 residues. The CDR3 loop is CSARSGDSYEQYF. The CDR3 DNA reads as TGCAGTGCTAGGTCGGGGGACTCCTACGAGCAGTACTTC.

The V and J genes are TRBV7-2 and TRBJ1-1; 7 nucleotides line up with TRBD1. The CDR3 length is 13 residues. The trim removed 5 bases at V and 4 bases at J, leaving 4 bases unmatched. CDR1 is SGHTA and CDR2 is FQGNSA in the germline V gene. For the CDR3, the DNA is TGTGCCAGCAGCGCCGGGACAGTCACTGAAGCTTTCTTT. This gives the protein CASSAGTVTEAFF.

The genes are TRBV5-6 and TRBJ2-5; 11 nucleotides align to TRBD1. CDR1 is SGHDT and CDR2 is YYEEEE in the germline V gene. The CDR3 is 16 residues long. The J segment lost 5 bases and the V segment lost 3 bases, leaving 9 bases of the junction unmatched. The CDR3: CASSYIGQGAGETQYF. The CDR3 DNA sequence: TGTGCCAGCAGCTACATCGGACAGGGGGCCGGGGAGACCCAGTACTTC.

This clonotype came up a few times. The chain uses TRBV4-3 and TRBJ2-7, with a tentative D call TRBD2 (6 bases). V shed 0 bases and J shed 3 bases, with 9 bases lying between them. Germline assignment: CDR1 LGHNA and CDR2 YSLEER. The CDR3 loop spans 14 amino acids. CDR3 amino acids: CASSQEEGFYEQYF. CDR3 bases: TGCGCCAGCAGCCAAGAGGAGGGGTTCTACGAGCAGTACTTC.

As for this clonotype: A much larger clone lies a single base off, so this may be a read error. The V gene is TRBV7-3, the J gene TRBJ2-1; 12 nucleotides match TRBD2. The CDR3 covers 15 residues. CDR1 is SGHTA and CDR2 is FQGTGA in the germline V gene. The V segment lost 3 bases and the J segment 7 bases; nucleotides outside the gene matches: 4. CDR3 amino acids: CASSFGLAGINEQFF. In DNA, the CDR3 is TGTGCCAGCAGCTTTGGACTAGCGGGAATAAATGAGCAGTTCTTC. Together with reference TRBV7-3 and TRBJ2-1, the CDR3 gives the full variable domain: GAGVSQTPSNKVTEKGKYVELRCDPISGHTALYWYRQSLGQGPEFLIYFQGTGAADDSGLPNDRFFAVRPEGSVSTLKIQRTERGDSAVYLCASSFGLAGINEQFFGPGTRLTVL.

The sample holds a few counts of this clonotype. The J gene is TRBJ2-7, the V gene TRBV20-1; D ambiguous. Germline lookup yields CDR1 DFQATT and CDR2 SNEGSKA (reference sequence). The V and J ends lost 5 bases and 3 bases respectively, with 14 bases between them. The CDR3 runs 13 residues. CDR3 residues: CSAREANDYEQYF. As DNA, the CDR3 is TGCAGTGCTCGTGAGGCAAATGACTACGAGCAGTACTTC.

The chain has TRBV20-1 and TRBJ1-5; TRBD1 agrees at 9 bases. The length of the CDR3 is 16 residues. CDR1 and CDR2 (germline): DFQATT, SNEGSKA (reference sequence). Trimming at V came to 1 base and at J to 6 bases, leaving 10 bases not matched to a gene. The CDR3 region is CSARAVTGGFGQPQHF. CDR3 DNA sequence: TGCAGTGCTAGAGCAGTGACAGGGGGTTTTGGTCAGCCCCAGCATTTT.

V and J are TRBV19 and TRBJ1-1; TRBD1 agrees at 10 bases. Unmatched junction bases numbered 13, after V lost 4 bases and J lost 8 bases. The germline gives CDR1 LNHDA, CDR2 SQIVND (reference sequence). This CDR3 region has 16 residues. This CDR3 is CASSSGTGDLGWEAFF. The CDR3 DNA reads TGTGCCAGTAGTAGCGGGACAGGGGATTTGGGGTGGGAAGCTTTCTTT.

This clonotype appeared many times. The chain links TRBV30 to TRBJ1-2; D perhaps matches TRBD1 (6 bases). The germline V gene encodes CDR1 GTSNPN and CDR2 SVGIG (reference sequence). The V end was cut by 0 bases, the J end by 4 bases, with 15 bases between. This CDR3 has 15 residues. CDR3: CAWSVLEEGGYGYTF. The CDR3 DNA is TGTGCCTGGAGTGTACTAGAGGAAGGGGGCTATGGCTACACCTTC.

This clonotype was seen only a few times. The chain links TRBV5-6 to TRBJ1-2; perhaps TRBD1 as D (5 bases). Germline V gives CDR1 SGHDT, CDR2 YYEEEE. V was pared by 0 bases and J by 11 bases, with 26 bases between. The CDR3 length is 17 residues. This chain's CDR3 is CASSLASSGLLGLGYTF. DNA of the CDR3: TGTGCCAGCAGCTTGGCCTCATCGGGACTCCTGGGATTAGGGTACACCTTC.

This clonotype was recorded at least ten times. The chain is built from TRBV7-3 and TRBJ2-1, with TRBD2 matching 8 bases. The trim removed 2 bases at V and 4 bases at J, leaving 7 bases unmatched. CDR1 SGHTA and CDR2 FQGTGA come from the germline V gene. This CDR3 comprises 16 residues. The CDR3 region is CASSLGAGALYNEQFF. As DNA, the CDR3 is TGTGCCAGCAGCTTAGGAGCGGGAGCACTTTACAATGAGCAGTTCTTC.

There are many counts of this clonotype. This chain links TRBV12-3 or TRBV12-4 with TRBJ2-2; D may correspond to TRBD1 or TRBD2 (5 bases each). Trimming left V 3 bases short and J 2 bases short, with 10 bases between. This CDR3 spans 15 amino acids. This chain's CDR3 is CASSFSRDNTGELFF. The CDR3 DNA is TGTGCCAGCAGTTTTTCCAGGGACAACACCGGGGAGCTGTTTTTT.